The entry below describes one TCR beta chain. This specimen comes from a study of blood T cell repertoires in COVID-19. Study as a whole: In each case, the material was cDNA or gDNA derived from T cells, B-cell-depleted T cells, or PBMCs.

Enrolled during active infection, Seattle patients were then followed longitudinally. Authors' data handling: The authors estimated nucleated cell counts from reference gene primer amplification. Libraries were prepared by immunoSEQ multiplex PCR; TCRdb keeps only in-frame clonotypes and omits some of them. The DNA was the basis for D and trimming; V, J and clone size are from that table. Of tens of thousands of clones detected, 87% appear once; the ten largest clones hold about 3.6%. V shed 3 bases, J shed 2 bases, and the junction held 9 bases outside the gene matches. CDR1 and CDR2 from the germline V gene are WNHNN and SYGVQD (reference sequence). The CDR3 consists of 17 residues.

This rearrangement joins TRBV10-1 to TRBJ1-2, with 10 nucleotides matching TRBD1. The sequencing input was peripheral blood. This TCR was recovered from a man aged 35 to 55 with COVID-19, enrolled during active disease. CDR3 coding DNA: TGCGCCAGCAGTGACTCCGGGACAGGGGTCGAAAACTATGGCTACACCTTC. Protein product: CASSDSGTGVENYGYTF.